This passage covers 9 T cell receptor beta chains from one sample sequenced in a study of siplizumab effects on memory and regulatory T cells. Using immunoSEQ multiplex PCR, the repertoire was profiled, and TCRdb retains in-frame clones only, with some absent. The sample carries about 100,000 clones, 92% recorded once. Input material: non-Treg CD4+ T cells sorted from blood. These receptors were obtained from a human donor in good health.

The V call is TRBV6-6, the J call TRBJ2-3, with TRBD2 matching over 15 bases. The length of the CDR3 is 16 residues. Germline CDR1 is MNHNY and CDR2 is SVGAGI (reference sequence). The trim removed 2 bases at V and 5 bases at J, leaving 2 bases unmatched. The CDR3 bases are TGTGCCAGCAGTTACGGACTAGCGGGAGGGCTAGATACGCAGTATTTT. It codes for CASSYGLAGGLDTQYF.

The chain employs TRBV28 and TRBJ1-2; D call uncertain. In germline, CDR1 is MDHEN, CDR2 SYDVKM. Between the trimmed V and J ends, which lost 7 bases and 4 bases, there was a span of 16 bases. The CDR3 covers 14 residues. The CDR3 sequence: CASNLREQIYGYTF. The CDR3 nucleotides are TGTGCCAGCAATCTACGGGAACAGATCTATGGCTACACCTTC.

This chain's CDR3 is CASSLGSHRVTEAFF. CDR3 nucleotide sequence: TGCGCCAGCAGCTTGGGGTCCCATCGGGTGACTGAAGCTTTCTTT. V is TRBV5-1 and J is TRBJ1-1, with D uncertain. The CDR3 has 15 amino acids. The V gene lost 0 bases and the J gene lost 5 bases, with 14 bases spanning the gap. Looked up from germline, CDR1 is SGHRS and CDR2 is YFSETQ.

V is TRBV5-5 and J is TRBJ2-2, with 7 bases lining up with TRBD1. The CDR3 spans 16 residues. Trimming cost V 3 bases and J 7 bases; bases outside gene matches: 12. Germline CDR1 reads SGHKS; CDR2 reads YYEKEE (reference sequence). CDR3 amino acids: CASSYLQGNQVGELFF. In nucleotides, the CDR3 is TGTGCCAGCAGCTATCTACAGGGGAATCAGGTCGGGGAGCTGTTTTTT.

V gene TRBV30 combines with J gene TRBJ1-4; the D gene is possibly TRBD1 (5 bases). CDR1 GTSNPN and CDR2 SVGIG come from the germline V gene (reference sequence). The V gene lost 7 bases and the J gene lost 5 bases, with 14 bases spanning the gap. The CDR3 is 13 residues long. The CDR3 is CAYSGPRNEKLFF. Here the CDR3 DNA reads TGTGCCTACTCGGGACCGCGGAATGAAAAACTGTTTTTT.

The CDR3 DNA follows: TGCGCCAGCAGCACCCAAGGGACACCCGGGACTGAAGCTTTCTTT. Translated: CASSTQGTPGTEAFF. The chain has TRBV10-1 and TRBJ1-1, with D possibly matching TRBD1 (6 bases). Trimming cost V 6 bases and J 5 bases, with 19 bases left between them. The CDR3 contains 15 residues. Germline assignment: CDR1 WNHNN and CDR2 SYGVQD (reference sequence).

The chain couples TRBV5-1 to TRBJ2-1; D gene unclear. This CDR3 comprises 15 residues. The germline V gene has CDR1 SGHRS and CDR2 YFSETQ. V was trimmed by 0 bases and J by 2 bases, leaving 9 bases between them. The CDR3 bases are TGCGCCAGCAGCTTGGCCTCCGATCCCTACAATGAGCAGTTCTTC. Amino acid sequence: CASSLASDPYNEQFF.

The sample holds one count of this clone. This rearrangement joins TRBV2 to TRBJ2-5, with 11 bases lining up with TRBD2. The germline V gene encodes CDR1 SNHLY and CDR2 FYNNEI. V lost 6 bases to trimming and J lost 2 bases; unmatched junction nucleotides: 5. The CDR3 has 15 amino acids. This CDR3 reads CASRRLAGLQETQYF. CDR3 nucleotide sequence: TGTGCCAGCAGAAGACTAGCGGGACTACAAGAGACCCAGTACTTC.

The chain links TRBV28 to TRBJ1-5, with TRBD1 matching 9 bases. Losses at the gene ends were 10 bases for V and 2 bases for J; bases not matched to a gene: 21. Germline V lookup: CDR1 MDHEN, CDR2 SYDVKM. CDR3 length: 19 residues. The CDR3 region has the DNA TGTGCCATCGTGAACCTACCGGGACAGGGTGATTGGGGCAATCAGCCCCAGCATTTT. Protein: CAIVNLPGQGDWGNQPQHF.